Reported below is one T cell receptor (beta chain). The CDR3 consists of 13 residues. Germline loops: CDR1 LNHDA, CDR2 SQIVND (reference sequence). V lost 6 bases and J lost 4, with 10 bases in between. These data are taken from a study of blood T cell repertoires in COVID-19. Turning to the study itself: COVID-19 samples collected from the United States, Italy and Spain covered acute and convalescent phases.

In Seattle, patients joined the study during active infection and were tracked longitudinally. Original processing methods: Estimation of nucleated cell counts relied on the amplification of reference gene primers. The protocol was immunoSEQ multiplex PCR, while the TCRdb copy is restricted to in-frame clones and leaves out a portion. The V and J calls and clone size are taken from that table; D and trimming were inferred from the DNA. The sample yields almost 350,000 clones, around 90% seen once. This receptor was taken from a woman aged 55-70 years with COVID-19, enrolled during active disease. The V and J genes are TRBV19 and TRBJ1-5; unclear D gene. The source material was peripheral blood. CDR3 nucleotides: TGTGCCAGTAGAGGGCCGGGGAATCAGCCCCAGCATTTT. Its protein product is CASRGPGNQPQHF.